This T cell receptor beta chain was identified during a study of CD8+ T cells in alopecia areata (dated by TCRdb to the late 2010s). Context from the whole study: Skin from C3H/HeJ donors with spontaneous alopecia (6-12 months old) was grafted onto female C3H/HeJ recipients aged about 6-10 weeks. In both human patients and the C3H/HeJ mouse model, the study applied high-throughput TCRbeta sequencing to look at T cell clonal expansion in alopecia areata. Scalp tissue and sorted CD4+ and CD8+ peripheral blood T cells from patchy and totalis/universalis alopecia areata patients and from healthy controls were covered by human TCRbeta sequencing. Clonality in the scalp was compared among normal scalp (n=4), patchy alopecia areata scalp (n=8), and alopecia totalis/universalis scalp (n=8). RNA was obtained with the PAXgene miRNA kit for fixed scalp, the miRNeasy kit for PBMCs, and the RNeasy kit for mouse skin. Amplification of TCRbeta CDR3 regions was done by immunoSEQ multiplex PCR using 35 Vbeta forward primers and 13 Jbeta reverse primers. Here is what the overall study found, with its caveats: Shared TCR sequences between patients were less evident than in mice, which may be partly attributable to HLA diversity in the patient population. Scalp TCR repertoire analysis is complicated because resident alphabeta T cells in normal human skin are also sequenced, whereas mouse skin is dominated by gammadelta T cells. Compared with normal scalp, lesional scalp, particularly in alopecia totalis/universalis, had higher clonality and more expanded CD8+ clones, which suggests antigenic drive.

Cells from mouse cutaneous lymph nodes were pooled, stained for CD4, CD8alpha, NKG2D, NKG2ACE and other markers, and then sorted on a BD Influx. The library was made by the immunoSEQ multiplex PCR assay. RNA was extracted from all samples and reverse transcribed into cDNA as template for TCR sequencing. SuperScript III was used to make first-strand cDNA, primed with a 2:1 mix of oligo-dT and random hexamers. A synthetic immune receptor repertoire was used to assess amplification bias, and residual bias was removed computationally. Sequencing of the libraries was done on Illumina HiSeq with 60 bp reads that cover the CDR3, reading from J toward V. In the source study's methods: After raw reads were preprocessed to remove errors, the CDR3 was defined following IMGT conventions as running from the conserved cysteine to phenylalanine. Clonality was calculated as 1 minus Shannon entropy normalized by log2 of the number of productive unique TCRs. Whether scalp clones were CD4 or CD8 was inferred by matching scalp TCRbeta sequences against CD4 and CD8 repertoires sorted from blood. TCRdb took over this immuneACCESS table, retaining in-frame rearrangements with V and J assigned. Such tables are incomplete; in checked studies, under half of the missing clones stem from an unresolved V gene, and the remainder is unexplained. Clonal size and the V and J genes are those of that table, whereas D and trimming came from the DNA. In this sample, 200,000 to 300,000 clones appear, none counted once only. 0.9% to 1.5% of the sample goes to the ten largest clones.

This clone was seen only a few times. It has no known antigen specificity. In this entry, gene names and germline sequences are mouse ones. The read finishes 4 residues shy of the CDR3 end, and the germline J gene is used to complete it. Other DNA sequences in this sample translate to the same CDR3. CDR1 is given as LGHNA and CDR2 as YNLKQL, both from the germline V gene (reference sequence). The CDR3 sequence holds 15 residues, the cysteine and phenylalanine included. The 33 bases shown cover part of the CDR3, and their frame starts at base 1. The V and J ends are trimmed by 1 base and 4 bases, leaving 11 bases between them.

The sequence is built from TRBV5 and TRBJ2-1; D gene: possibly TRBD2, on 7 matching bases. The TCR originated in a C3H/HeJ mouse with alopecia areata. Members of this strain share the MHC haplotype H2-k. The sequencing input was CD4+ T cells sorted from a lymph node. Incomplete CDR3 DNA: TGTGCCAGCAGCCAAGTCGGGGGGCCGTATGCT. This yields the protein CASSQVGGPYA. The full CDR3 is CASSQVGGPYAEQFF.